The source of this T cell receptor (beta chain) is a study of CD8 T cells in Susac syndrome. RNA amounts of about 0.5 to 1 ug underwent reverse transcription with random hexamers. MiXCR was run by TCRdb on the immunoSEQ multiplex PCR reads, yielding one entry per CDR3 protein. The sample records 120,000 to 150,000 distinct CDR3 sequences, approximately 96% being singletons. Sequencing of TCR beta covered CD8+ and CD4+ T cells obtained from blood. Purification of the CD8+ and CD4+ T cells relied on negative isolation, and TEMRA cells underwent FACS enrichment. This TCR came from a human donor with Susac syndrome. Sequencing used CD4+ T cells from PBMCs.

The CDR3: CASSTDRETQYF. Here the CDR3 DNA reads TGTGCCAGCTCGACAGATCGAGAGACCCAGTACTTC. The genes are TRBV5-4 and TRBJ2-5, with D maybe TRBD1 (5 bases). The CDR3 covers 12 residues. The V gene lost 7 bases and the J gene lost 4 bases, with 11 bases spanning the gap. Per the germline V gene, CDR1 is SGHNT and CDR2 is YYREEE (reference sequence).